The clone carrying this T cell receptor (beta chain) has just a few counts. Its cognate antigen is unknown. This sample stems from a study of identical twins. Study results and limitations: Partial confounding of zero-insertion analyses by invariant MAIT and iNKT cells was possible. Insertions were reduced in abundant cord blood beta clonotypes but not in memory repertoires. A cross-sectional statistical analysis, not follow-up of the same donors, supported the conclusions. Twin-shared out-of-frame alpha sequences showed excess low generation probability.

TCRdb independently ran MiXCR on the 5' RACE reads; one entry per CDR3 protein. The sample lists fewer than 250,000 distinct CDR3 sequences; over 8% were seen once. The CDR3 totals 13 residues. The sequence was collected from a woman between 18 and 29 years old in good health. Sequencing used memory (CD45RO+) T cells sorted from blood. This rearrangement joins TRBV21-1 to TRBJ1-4; the DNA was not used to check the table's D call, TRBD1. TRBV21-1 is reported as a pseudogene. The CDR3 DNA reads as TGTGCCAGCAGCAAAATAAGGGGTGAAAAACTGTTTTTT. Residues: CASSKIRGEKLFF.